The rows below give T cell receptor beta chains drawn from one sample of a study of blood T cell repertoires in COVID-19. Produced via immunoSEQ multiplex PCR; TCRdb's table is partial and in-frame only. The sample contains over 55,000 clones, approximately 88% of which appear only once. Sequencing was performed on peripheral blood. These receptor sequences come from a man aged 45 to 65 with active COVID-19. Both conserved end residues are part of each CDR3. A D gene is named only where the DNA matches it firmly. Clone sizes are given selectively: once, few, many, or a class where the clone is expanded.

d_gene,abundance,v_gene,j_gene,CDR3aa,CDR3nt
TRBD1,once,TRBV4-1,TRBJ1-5,CASSLTPGTGVNNQPQHF,TGCGCCAGCAGCCTAACCCCCGGGACAGGGGTTAACAATCAGCCCCAGCATTTT
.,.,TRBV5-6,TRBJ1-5,CASSLGQHSNQPQHF,TGTGCCAGCAGCTTGGGACAGCATAGCAATCAGCCCCAGCATTTT
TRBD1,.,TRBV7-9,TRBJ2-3,CASSWTGVATDTQYF,TGTGCCAGCAGCTGGACAGGGGTGGCGACAGATACGCAGTATTTT
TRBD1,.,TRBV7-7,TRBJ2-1,CASSLGTGTGGNEQFF,TGTGCTAGCAGCTTAGGTACCGGGACAGGGGGCAATGAGCAGTTCTTC
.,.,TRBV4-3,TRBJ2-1,CASSPGDRLKQFF,TGCGCCAGCAGCCCCGGTGACAGGTTAAAGCAGTTCTTC
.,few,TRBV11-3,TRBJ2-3,CASSDSVDTQYF,TGTGCCAGCAGCGACAGTGTAGATACGCAGTATTTT
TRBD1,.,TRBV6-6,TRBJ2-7,CASSRDRAHEQYF,TGTGCCAGCAGCCGGGACAGGGCTCACGAGCAGTACTTC
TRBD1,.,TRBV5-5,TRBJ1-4,CASSLEGTGVEKLFF,TGTGCCAGCAGCTTGGAAGGGACAGGGGTAGAAAAACTGTTTTTT
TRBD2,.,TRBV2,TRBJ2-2,CASRREYRWELFF,TGTGCCAGCAGGCGGGAGTATCGCTGGGAGCTGTTTTTT
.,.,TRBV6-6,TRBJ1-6,CASSYSAGGDSPLHF,TGTGCCAGCAGTTACTCAGCGGGGGGCGATTCACCCCTCCACTTT
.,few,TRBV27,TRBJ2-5,CASSQRGETQYF,TGTGCCAGCAGCCAAAGGGGTGAGACCCAGTACTTC
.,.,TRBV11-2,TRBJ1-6,CASRAFNSPLHF,TGTGCCAGCAGGGCCTTTAATTCACCCCTCCACTTT
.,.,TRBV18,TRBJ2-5,CASSPSRVETQYF,TGTGCCAGCTCACCCTCCCGGGTGGAGACCCAGTACTTC
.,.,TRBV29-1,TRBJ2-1,CSLLAAPNGSSYNEQFF,TGCAGCCTCTTAGCGGCCCCGAATGGGAGCTCCTACAATGAGCAGTTCTTC
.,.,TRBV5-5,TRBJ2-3,CASSFKEGDTQYF,TGTGCCAGCAGCTTCAAGGAGGGAGATACGCAGTATTTT
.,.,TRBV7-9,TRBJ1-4,CASSLAEGRRALFF,TGTGCCAGCAGCTTAGCTGAAGGACGGAGGGCACTGTTTTTT
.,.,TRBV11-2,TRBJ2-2,CASSLNKGTGELFF,TGTGCCAGCAGCTTAAACAAGGGGACCGGGGAGCTGTTTTTT
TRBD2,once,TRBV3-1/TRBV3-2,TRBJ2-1,CASSLLGAGESNEQFF,TGTGCCAGCAGCCTCCTTGGGGCGGGAGAATCCAATGAGCAGTTCTTC
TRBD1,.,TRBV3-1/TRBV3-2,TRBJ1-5,CASSPRQGYQPQHF,TGTGCCAGCAGCCCTCGACAGGGGTATCAGCCCCAGCATTTT
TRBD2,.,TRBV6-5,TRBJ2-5,CASTLAGGETQYF,TGTGCCAGCACTCTAGCGGGAGGAGAGACCCAGTACTTC
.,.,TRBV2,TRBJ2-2,CASSDVGGTGELFF,TGTGCCAGCAGTGATGTAGGGGGCACCGGGGAGCTGTTTTTT
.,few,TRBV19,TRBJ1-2,CASSTELNTGSIYGYTF,TGTGCCAGTAGTACCGAACTAAACACAGGGTCGATCTATGGCTACACCTTC
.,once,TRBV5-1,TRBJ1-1,CASKRTDATEAFF,TGCGCCTCGAAGCGGACAGACGCTACTGAAGCTTTCTTT
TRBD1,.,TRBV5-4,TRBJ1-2,CASSSGQVQSSYGYTF,TGTGCCAGCAGCTCCGGACAGGTTCAGAGTTCCTATGGCTACACCTTC
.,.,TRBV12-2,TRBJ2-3,CASRLGGGISDTQYF,TGTGCAAGTCGCCTAGGCGGGGGTATCTCAGATACGCAGTATTTT
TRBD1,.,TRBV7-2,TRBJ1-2,CASTSSRGYGYTF,TGTGCCAGCACCTCGAGCAGGGGGTATGGCTACACCTTC
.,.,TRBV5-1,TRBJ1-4,CASSNRGRGEKLFF,TGCGCCAGCAGCAACCGGGGGAGAGGTGAAAAACTGTTTTTT
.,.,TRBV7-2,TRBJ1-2,CASSLGTAYGYTF,TGTGCCAGCAGCTTAGGGACAGCCTATGGCTACACCTTC
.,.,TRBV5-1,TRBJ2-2,CASSLVGETNTGELFF,TGCGCCAGCAGCTTGGTAGGAGAAACGAACACCGGGGAGCTGTTTTTT
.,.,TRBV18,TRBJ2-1,CASSLTEYNEQFF,TGTGCCAGCTCACTAACAGAATACAATGAGCAGTTCTTC
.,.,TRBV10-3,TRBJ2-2,CAISPQPTNTGELFF,TGTGCCATCAGTCCACAGCCTACGAACACCGGGGAGCTGTTTTTT
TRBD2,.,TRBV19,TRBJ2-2,CASGLAENTGELFF,TGTGCCAGTGGACTAGCTGAGAACACCGGGGAGCTGTTTTTT
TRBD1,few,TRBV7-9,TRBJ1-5,CASSKTGGSNQPQHF,TGTGCCAGCAGCAAGACAGGGGGCTCCAATCAGCCCCAGCATTTT
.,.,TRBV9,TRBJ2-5,CASSAPGGRTAQYF,TGTGCCAGCAGCGCCCCCGGTGGGAGGACTGCCCAGTACTTC
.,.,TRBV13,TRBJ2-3,CASSLASDTQYF,TGTGCCAGCAGCTTAGCGTCGGATACGCAGTATTTT
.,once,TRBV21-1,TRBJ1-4,CASSKASRRCNEKLFF,TGTGCCAGCAGCAAAGCTTCCCGTAGATGTAATGAAAAACTGTTTTTT
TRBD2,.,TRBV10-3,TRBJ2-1,CAISGLAGVDEQFF,TGTGCCATCAGTGGACTAGCGGGAGTGGATGAGCAGTTCTTC
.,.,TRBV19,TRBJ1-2,CASTPRLGATYGYTF,TGTGCCAGTACCCCCCGTCTGGGAGCTACCTATGGCTACACCTTC
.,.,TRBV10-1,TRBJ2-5,CALQGSPNQETQYF,TGCGCCCTCCAGGGAAGTCCCAACCAAGAGACCCAGTACTTC
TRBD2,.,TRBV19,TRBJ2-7,CASRIAAGGFPYEQYF,TGTGCCAGTAGAATTGCGGCGGGAGGGTTCCCCTACGAGCAGTACTTC
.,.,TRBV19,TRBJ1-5,CASSIYRPQGSDQPQHF,TGTGCCAGTAGTATCTATCGGCCGCAGGGTTCGGATCAGCCCCAGCATTTT
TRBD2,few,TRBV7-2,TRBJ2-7,CASSFSGTQDEQYF,TGTGCCAGCAGCTTCAGCGGGACCCAAGACGAGCAGTACTTC
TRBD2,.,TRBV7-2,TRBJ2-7,CASSRDYSYEQYF,TGTGCCAGCAGCCGGGACTACTCCTACGAGCAGTACTTC
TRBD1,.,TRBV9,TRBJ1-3,CASSAGQGGSGNTIYF,TGTGCCAGCAGCGCAGGACAGGGTGGATCTGGAAACACCATATATTTT
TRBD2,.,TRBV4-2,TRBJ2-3,CASSQATKLAGGSLFSTDTQYF,TGTGCCAGCAGCCAAGCCACCAAACTAGCGGGGGGATCACTTTTCTCCACAGATACGCAGTATTTT
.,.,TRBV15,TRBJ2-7,CATSRDREINSYEQYF,TGTGCCACCAGCAGAGATCGAGAGATAAACTCCTACGAGCAGTACTTC